These 9 T cell receptor beta chains share one sample of origin, sequenced in a study of shared clonotypes between healthy human individuals. Sequencing was performed with immunoSEQ multiplex PCR; in TCRdb, only in-frame clones are kept and a portion is missing. In the table there are 1,500,000 or so clones, approximately 97% of which are singletons. The sample consisted of naive CD4+ T cells sorted from blood. As for subset: CD45RA+ positively selected. Receptors originate from a man younger than 45 in good health.

This clone was counted once. V and J are TRBV15 and TRBJ2-7; D is ambiguous. V lost 5 bases and J 3 bases, leaving 14 bases between the germline ends. This CDR3 is 14 amino acids long. The germline CDR1 and CDR2 sequences are LNHNV and YYDKDF (reference sequence). CDR3 sequence (DNA): TGTGCCACCAGCGCCTCCATAATAGACTACGAGCAGTACTTC. Amino acids: CATSASIIDYEQYF.

The chain recombines TRBV5-1 with TRBJ1-1; 9 bases align to TRBD1. Germline lookup yields CDR1 SGHRS and CDR2 YFSETQ. V was clipped by 0 bases and J by 6 bases; unmatched bases: 3. There are 14 residues in the CDR3. The CDR3 region is CASSLGTGGPEAFF. The DNA for the CDR3 is TGCGCCAGCAGCTTGGGAACAGGGGGCCCTGAAGCTTTCTTT.

This clone occurred once. This chain connects TRBV2 to TRBJ1-6; D unresolved. This CDR3 contains 15 residues. The germline CDR1 and CDR2 sequences are SNHLY and FYNNEI. The germline V and J ends were trimmed by 1 base and 9 bases, with 13 bases remaining between them. The CDR3 is CASSEGIAPGSPLHF. CDR3 nucleotides: TGTGCCAGCAGTGAAGGAATTGCTCCGGGTTCACCCCTCCACTTT. Full variable domain (remainder filled in from reference TRBV2 and TRBJ1-6): EPEVTQTPSHQVTQMGQEVILRCVPISNHLYFYWYRQILGQKVEFLVSFYNNEISEKSEIFDDQFSVERPDGSNFTLKIRSTKLEDSAMYFCASSEGIAPGSPLHFGNGTRLTVT.

The chain uses TRBV9 and TRBJ2-7; 11 positions match TRBD1. Germline lookup yields CDR1 SGDLS and CDR2 YYNGEE. The J segment lost 7 bases and the V segment lost 0 bases, leaving 6 bases of the junction unmatched. CDR3 size: 15 residues. The CDR3 DNA follows: TGTGCCAGCAGCGTAGGGACAGGGGGCGCGGGGGAGCAGTACTTC. This sequence encodes CASSVGTGGAGEQYF.

This chain uses TRBV9 with TRBJ1-5, with D tentatively TRBD1 (6 bases). CDR1 and CDR2 from the germline V gene are SGDLS and YYNGEE. Trimming removed 2 bases at V and 11 bases at J, with 14 bases between. CDR3 length: 13 amino acids. The DNA of the CDR3 is TGTGCCAGCAGCGTTGACAGGAGTGGGGCCCAGCATTTT. It yields the protein CASSVDRSGAQHF.

This chain connects TRBV5-1 to TRBJ2-1; possible D gene TRBD2, 6 bases. This CDR3 has 13 residues. Germline V CDR1 and CDR2: SGHRS, YFSETQ. V was trimmed by 2 bases and J by 7 bases, leaving 10 bases between them. This CDR3 is CASSLSGLNEQFF. In DNA form, the CDR3 reads TGCGCCAGCAGCTTAAGCGGGCTTAATGAGCAGTTCTTC.

This clone occurred once. V gene TRBV29-1 combines with J gene TRBJ2-7; 8 nucleotides align to TRBD1. V trimming: 4 bases; J trimming: 6 bases; junction bases outside the gene matches: 8. This CDR3 comprises 13 residues. The germline CDR1 and CDR2 sequences are SQVTM and ANQGSEA. In DNA form, the CDR3 reads TGCAGCGTTGGCCCCAGGGGGCTTTCCGAGCAGTACTTC. Translation: CSVGPRGLSEQYF.

The V and J genes are TRBV14 and TRBJ2-4; no definite D call. CDR3 length: 15 residues. Germline CDR1 reads SGHDN; CDR2 reads FVKESK. The V end lost 1 base, the J end lost 3 bases, and 10 bases lay between the germline ends. Here the CDR3 reads CASSQAQQFKNIQYF. CDR3 nucleotides: TGTGCCAGCAGCCAAGCACAGCAATTCAAAAACATTCAGTACTTC.

The chain couples TRBV6-1 to TRBJ2-4; 8 positions match TRBD1. The length of the CDR3 is 17 residues. Germline trimming cut 4 bases from V and 0 bases from J; bases unmatched to any gene: 8. CDR1 is MNHNS and CDR2 is SASEGT in the germline V gene. CDR3 sequence: CASSAGTGVGAKNIQYF. CDR3 nucleotides: TGTGCCAGCAGTGCCGGGACAGGAGTCGGAGCCAAAAACATTCAGTACTTC.